Presented here are 3 T cell receptor beta chains from one specimen sequenced in a study of blood T cell repertoires in COVID-19. Sequenced by immunoSEQ multiplex PCR; TCRdb stores in-frame clones only, minus some. The sample records fewer than 70,000 clones, 65% to 90% being singletons. Sequenced sample: peripheral blood. The receptors were sampled from an elderly man with acute or convalescent COVID-19.

The V and J genes are TRBV29-1 and TRBJ2-7, with 8 bases aligning to TRBD1. CDR1 is SQVTM, CDR2 ANQGSEA, per germline. The V segment lost 6 bases and the J segment 6 bases; nucleotides outside the gene matches: 4. There are 11 residues in the CDR3. The CDR3 loop is CSVRRGLEQYF. CDR3 sequence (DNA): TGCAGCGTCCGCAGGGGGCTCGAGCAGTACTTC.

V gene TRBV19 combines with J gene TRBJ2-3; 12 bases are shared with TRBD2. There are 16 residues in the CDR3. The J segment lost 0 bases and the V segment lost 3 bases, leaving 1 base of the junction unmatched. Germline assignment: CDR1 LNHDA and CDR2 SQIVND (reference sequence). In DNA, the CDR3 is TGTGCCAGTAGTATGCTAGCGGGAGGGAGCACAGATACGCAGTATTTT. Its translation: CASSMLAGGSTDTQYF.

V usage is TRBV12-5 and J usage is TRBJ2-2, with 8 bases matching TRBD1. Trimming removed 0 bases from V and 5 bases from J; junction bases left unmatched: 8. This CDR3 comprises 17 residues. Per germline, CDR1 LGHNT and CDR2 FRNRAP. The CDR3 loop reads CASGLVLGRGLTGELFF. Here the CDR3 DNA reads TGTGCTAGTGGTTTGGTACTAGGCAGGGGGCTTACCGGGGAGCTGTTTTTT.